Given below is one TCR beta chain in context. This specimen belongs to a study of T cell repertoires in cytomegalovirus infection. CDR3 size: 14 residues. The germline V gene encodes CDR1 MNHNY and CDR2 SVGAGI (reference sequence). Trimming took 4 bases from V and 5 from J, leaving 14 bases between them. MiXCR was run by TCRdb on the reads, yielding one entry per CDR3 protein. The data hold fewer than 700,000 distinct CDR3 sequences, with approximately 24% observed a single time. Source material: CD8+ T cells from PBMCs. This TCR was recovered from a human donor in good health (CMV status not recorded). Some clones in this sample may be carry-over from other donors' samples. The chain carries TRBV6-6 and TRBJ1-2; TRBD1 might be the D (6 bases). CDR3 loop: CASSSGQTGYGYTF. As DNA, the CDR3 is TGTGCCAGCAGTTCTGGACAGACGGGGTATGGCTACACCTTC.